The clone carrying this TCR beta chain was recorded at least ten times. Its antigen is currently unknown. PCR was performed a second time for about 6 to 12 cycles using a sample-barcoded 5' primer and a J-beta primer mix. The study obtained at least 2.5 million CDR3-containing paired-end reads from every sample. TCRdb processed the 5' RACE reads anew with MiXCR; each CDR3 protein has one entry. The sample yields 700,000 or so distinct CDR3 sequences, approximately 40% seen once. This entry comes from a study of blood T cells in healthy people across ages. Findings and limits, study-wide: Whereas aged donors had fewer naive CD4+ cells, long-lived donors had more of them and higher diversity.

CDR1 is SQVTM and CDR2 is ANQGSEA in the germline V gene. The V end lost 8 bases, the J end lost 0 bases, and 15 bases lay between the germline ends. The CDR3 length is 14 residues. The chain joins TRBV29-1 to TRBJ2-3; possibly TRBD1 for D (6 bases). The specimen sequenced was blood. This sequence originates from a man older than 75 in good health. This CDR3 is CSLDSGSSTDTQYF. CDR3 in DNA: TGCAGCCTGGACAGCGGCTCTAGCACAGATACGCAGTATTTT.